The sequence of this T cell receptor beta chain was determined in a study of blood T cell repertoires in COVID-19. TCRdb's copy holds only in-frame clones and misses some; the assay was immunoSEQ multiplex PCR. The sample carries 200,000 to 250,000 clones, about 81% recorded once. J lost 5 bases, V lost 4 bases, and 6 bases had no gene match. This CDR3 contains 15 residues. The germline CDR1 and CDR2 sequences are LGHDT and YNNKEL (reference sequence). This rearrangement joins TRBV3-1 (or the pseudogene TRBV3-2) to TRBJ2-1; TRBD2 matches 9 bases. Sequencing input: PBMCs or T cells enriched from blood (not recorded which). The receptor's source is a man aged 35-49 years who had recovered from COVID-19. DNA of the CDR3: TGTGCCAGCAGCCCTGGACTAGCGACCAACAATGAGCAGTTCTTC. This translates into CASSPGLATNNEQFF.